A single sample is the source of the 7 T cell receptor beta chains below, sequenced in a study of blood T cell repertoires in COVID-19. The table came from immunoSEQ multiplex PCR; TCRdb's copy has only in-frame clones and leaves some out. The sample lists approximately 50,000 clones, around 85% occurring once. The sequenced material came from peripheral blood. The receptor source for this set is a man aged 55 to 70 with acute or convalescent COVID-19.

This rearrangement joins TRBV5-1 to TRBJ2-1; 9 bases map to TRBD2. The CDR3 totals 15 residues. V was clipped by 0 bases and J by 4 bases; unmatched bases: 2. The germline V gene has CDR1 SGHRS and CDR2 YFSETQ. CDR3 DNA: TGCGCCAGCAGCTTGGCTAGCGGGGCGTACAATGAGCAGTTCTTC. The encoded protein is CASSLASGAYNEQFF.

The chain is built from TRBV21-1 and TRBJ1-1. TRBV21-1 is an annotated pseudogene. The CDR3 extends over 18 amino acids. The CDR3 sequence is CASSKASYESGEVAEAFF. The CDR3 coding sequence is TGTGCCAGCAGCAAAGCGAGTTATGAATCGGGGGAGGTGGCTGAAGCTTTCTTT.

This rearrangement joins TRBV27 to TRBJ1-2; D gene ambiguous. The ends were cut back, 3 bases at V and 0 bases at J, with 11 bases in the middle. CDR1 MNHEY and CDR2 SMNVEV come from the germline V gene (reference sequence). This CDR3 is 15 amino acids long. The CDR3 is CASSFPSRTNYGYTF. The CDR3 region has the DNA TGTGCCAGCAGTTTTCCCTCGAGGACTAACTATGGCTACACCTTC.

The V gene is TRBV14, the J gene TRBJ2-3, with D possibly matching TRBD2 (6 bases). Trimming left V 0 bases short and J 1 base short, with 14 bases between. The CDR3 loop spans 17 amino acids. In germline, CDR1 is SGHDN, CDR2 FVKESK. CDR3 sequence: CASSQERQAGRTDTQYF. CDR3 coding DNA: TGTGCCAGCAGCCAAGAGAGGCAAGCGGGTCGCACAGATACGCAGTATTTT.

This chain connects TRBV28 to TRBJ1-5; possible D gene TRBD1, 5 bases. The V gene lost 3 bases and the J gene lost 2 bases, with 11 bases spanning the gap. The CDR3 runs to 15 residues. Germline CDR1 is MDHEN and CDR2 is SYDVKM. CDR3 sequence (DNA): TGTGCCAGCAGTTTGGAGGGGTATCGCAATCAGCCCCAGCATTTT. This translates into CASSLEGYRNQPQHF.

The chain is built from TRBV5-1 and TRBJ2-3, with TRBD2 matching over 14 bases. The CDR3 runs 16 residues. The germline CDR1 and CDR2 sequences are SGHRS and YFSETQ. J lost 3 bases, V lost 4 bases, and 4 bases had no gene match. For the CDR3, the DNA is TGCGCCAGCAGCATCGGGACTAGCGGGAGAACAGATACGCAGTATTTT. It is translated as CASSIGTSGRTDTQYF.

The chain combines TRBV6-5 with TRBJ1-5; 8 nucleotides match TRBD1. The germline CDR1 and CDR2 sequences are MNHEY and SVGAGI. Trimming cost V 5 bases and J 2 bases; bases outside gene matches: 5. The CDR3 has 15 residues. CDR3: CASSQTGGGNQPQHF. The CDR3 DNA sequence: TGTGCCAGCAGTCAAACAGGGGGTGGCAATCAGCCCCAGCATTTT.